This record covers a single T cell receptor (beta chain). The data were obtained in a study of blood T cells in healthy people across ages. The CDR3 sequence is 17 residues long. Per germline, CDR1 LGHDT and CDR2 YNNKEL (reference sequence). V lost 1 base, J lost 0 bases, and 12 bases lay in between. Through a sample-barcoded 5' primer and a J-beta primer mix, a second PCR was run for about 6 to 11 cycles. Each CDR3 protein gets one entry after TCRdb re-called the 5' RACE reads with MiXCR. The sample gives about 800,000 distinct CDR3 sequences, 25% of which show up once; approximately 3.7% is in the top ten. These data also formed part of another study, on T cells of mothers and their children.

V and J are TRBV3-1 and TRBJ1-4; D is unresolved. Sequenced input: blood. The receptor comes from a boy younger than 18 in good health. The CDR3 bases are TGTGCCAGCAGCCAAGCCTCCCGATTTGCAACTAATGAAAAACTGTTTTTT. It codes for CASSQASRFATNEKLFF.